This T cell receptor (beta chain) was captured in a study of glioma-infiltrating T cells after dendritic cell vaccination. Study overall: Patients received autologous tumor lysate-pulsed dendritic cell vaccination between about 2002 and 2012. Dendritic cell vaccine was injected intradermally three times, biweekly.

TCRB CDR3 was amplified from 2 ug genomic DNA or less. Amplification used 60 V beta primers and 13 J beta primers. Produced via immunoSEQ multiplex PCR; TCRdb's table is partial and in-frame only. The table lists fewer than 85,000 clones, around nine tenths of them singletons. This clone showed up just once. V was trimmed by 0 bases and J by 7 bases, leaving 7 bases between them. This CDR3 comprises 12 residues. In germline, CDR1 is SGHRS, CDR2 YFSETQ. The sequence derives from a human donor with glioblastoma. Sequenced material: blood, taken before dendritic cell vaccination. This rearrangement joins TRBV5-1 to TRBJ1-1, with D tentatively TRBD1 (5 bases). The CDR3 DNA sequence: TGCGCCAGCAGCTTGGAGGACAATGAAGCTTTCTTT. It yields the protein CASSLEDNEAFF.